The 27 T cell receptor beta chains given below trace back to one sample, sequenced in a study of T-cell memory formation after mild COVID-19. From the 5' RACE reads, TCRdb called clonotypes with MiXCR, one entry per CDR3 protein. The sample yields over 50,000 distinct CDR3 sequences, roughly a tenth seen once. The sequenced sample consisted of PBMCs or a T cell subset sorted from them (not recorded which). These receptors were obtained from an adult woman who had mild COVID-19 (a few samples of this study predate the infection). Cell type and time point are not known.

This clonotype was recorded at least ten times. The chain carries TRBV12-3 or TRBV12-4 and TRBJ2-1; 11 bases align to TRBD2. V lost 6 bases and J lost 3; bases outside the gene matches: 4. The CDR3 runs 15 residues. The CDR3 DNA sequence: TGTGCCAGCAGCCGCACTAGCGGGGGCTACAATGAGCAGTTCTTC. Translated, it gives CASSRTSGGYNEQFF.

This clonotype was seen only a few times. The chain recombines TRBV7-2 with TRBJ2-1, with D tentatively TRBD2 (5 bases). Germline CDR1 is SGHTA and CDR2 is FQGNSA. The length of the CDR3 is 12 residues. Trimming stripped 10 bases from V and 8 bases from J, with 15 bases between. As DNA, the CDR3 is TGTGCCACCGTGGCGGGCTGGTATGAGCAGTTCTTC. The encoded protein is CATVAGWYEQFF.

Many counts were recorded for this clonotype. The chain links TRBV7-9 to TRBJ1-1, with D tentatively TRBD1 (6 bases). Germline CDR1 and CDR2: SEHNR and FQNEAQ (reference sequence). The germline V and J ends were trimmed by 2 bases and 1 base, with 11 bases remaining between them. The CDR3 runs to 15 residues. CDR3 loop: CASSLYRTENTEAFF. CDR3 in DNA: TGTGCCAGCAGCTTATACCGGACAGAGAACACTGAAGCTTTCTTT.

This clonotype was seen more than once but under ten times. This sequence joins TRBV4-1 and TRBJ2-3; 9 bases match TRBD1. V lost 0 bases, J lost 3 bases, and 7 bases stayed unmatched. CDR1 is MGHRA, CDR2 YSYEKL, per germline. This CDR3 has 17 amino acids. CDR3 amino acids: CASSQEFTGQGTDTQYF. Here the CDR3 DNA reads TGCGCCAGCAGCCAAGAGTTTACAGGACAGGGGACAGATACGCAGTATTTT.

This clonotype was found a few times. The genes are TRBV21-1 and TRBJ2-1; TRBD2 was called by the table and not checked on the DNA. TRBV21-1 is a documented pseudogene. The CDR3 totals 15 residues. The CDR3 sequence is CASSKWGLEIGEQFF. The CDR3 DNA reads as TGTGCCAGCAGCAAATGGGGACTGGAAATCGGTGAGCAGTTCTTC.

By frequency in the sample, this clonotype is medium-sized. This chain joins TRBV15 and TRBJ2-2, with unresolved D. CDR3 length: 17 amino acids. CDR1 and CDR2 from the germline V gene are LNHNV and YYDKDF (reference sequence). Trimming cost V 0 bases and J 0 bases, with 11 bases left between them. The CDR3: CATSRDQASPNTGELFF. The CDR3 DNA reads as TGTGCCACCAGCAGAGATCAAGCCAGCCCGAACACCGGGGAGCTGTTTTTT.

This clonotype was seen ten or more times. V usage is TRBV9 and J usage is TRBJ2-3; 7 bases are shared with TRBD2. CDR1 and CDR2 (germline): SGDLS, YYNGEE. V was clipped by 1 base and J by 4 bases; unmatched bases: 6. The CDR3 totals 15 residues. The CDR3, as DNA: TGTGCCAGCAGCGTAACGGTGGGAGGGTCAGATACGCAGTATTTT. Its protein product is CASSVTVGGSDTQYF.

This clonotype was picked up a small number of times. The chain joins TRBV7-2 to TRBJ2-6; a weak D match, TRBD2 (5 bases). This CDR3 has 15 amino acids. Germline CDR1 and CDR2: SGHTA and FQGNSA. With 5 bases removed from V and 2 bases from J, the gap between germline ends came to 10 bases. The CDR3 region is CASSPARAGANVLTF. The DNA of the CDR3 is TGTGCCAGCAGCCCAGCGAGGGCTGGGGCCAACGTCCTGACTTTC.

This clonotype was observed a handful of times. The chain carries TRBV10-3 and TRBJ2-1, with D maybe TRBD2 (5 bases). There are 12 residues in the CDR3. V was pared by 3 bases and J by 7 bases, with 7 bases between. Germline assignment: CDR1 ENHRY and CDR2 SYGVKD. CDR3 DNA sequence: TGTGCCATCAGTGAATCGGGGAATGAGCAGTTCTTC. It is translated as CAISESGNEQFF.

There are a few counts of this clonotype. This chain links TRBV27 with TRBJ1-1; D gene unclear. Looked up from germline, CDR1 is MNHEY and CDR2 is SMNVEV (reference sequence). The V end lost 9 bases, the J end lost 4 bases, and 15 bases lay between the germline ends. This CDR3 spans 13 amino acids. CDR3 protein: CASARVMGTEAFF. The CDR3, as DNA: TGTGCCAGTGCACGGGTGATGGGCACTGAAGCTTTCTTT.

The rearrangement uses TRBV6-6 and TRBJ1-1, with D hard to call. Looked up from germline, CDR1 is MNHNY and CDR2 is SVGAGI (reference sequence). V was pared by 6 bases and J by 0 bases, with 8 bases between. This CDR3 region has 13 residues. The CDR3 coding sequence is TGTGCCAGCAGGAGCGAAATGAACACTGAAGCTTTCTTT. It codes for CASRSEMNTEAFF.

CDR3 DNA: TGTGCCAGCAGCTTAAGCGGGGGGGCCGGAGATACGCAGTATTTT. This translates into CASSLSGGAGDTQYF. This chain connects TRBV7-3 to TRBJ2-3; 9 bases line up with TRBD2. Germline CDR1 is SGHTA and CDR2 is FQGTGA. The CDR3 is 15 residues long. With V trimmed by 1 base and J by 5 bases, 4 bases remained unmatched.

The sample holds many counts of this clonotype. The genes are TRBV12-3 or TRBV12-4 and TRBJ2-5, with 7 nucleotides matching TRBD1. CDR3 size: 16 residues. The J segment lost 2 bases and the V segment lost 5 bases, leaving 11 bases of the junction unmatched. The CDR3 loop is CASSRHRTGSQETQYF. The CDR3 coding sequence is TGTGCCAGCAGTCGGCATCGGACAGGCTCACAAGAGACCCAGTACTTC.

This clonotype has at least ten counts. CDR3 bases: TGTGCCAGCAGCTTACTGAGCGGGGGGGCAACCCAGTACTTC. It translates to CASSLLSGGATQYF. The chain recombines TRBV13 with TRBJ2-5; TRBD2 matches 10 bases. The CDR3 extends over 14 amino acids. From germline, CDR1 is PRHDT and CDR2 FYEKMQ (reference sequence). Unmatched junction bases numbered 5, after V lost 2 bases and J lost 8 bases.

This clonotype was detected ten times or more. This chain links TRBV18 with TRBJ2-1; the D is unclear. V lost 4 bases and J lost 1, with 5 bases in between. The CDR3 extends over 13 amino acids. In germline, CDR1 is KGHSH, CDR2 LQKENI. This CDR3 is CASSLQSYNEQFF. CDR3 bases: TGTGCCAGCTCACTACAATCCTACAATGAGCAGTTCTTC.

This clonotype was seen only a few times. V and J are TRBV12-3 or TRBV12-4 and TRBJ2-1; 11 bases line up with TRBD2. There are 17 residues in the CDR3. V was clipped by 6 bases and J by 1 base; unmatched bases: 8. CDR3 sequence reads: CASSPSGTSGSYNEQFF. CDR3 sequence (DNA): TGTGCCAGCAGCCCGTCCGGGACTAGCGGTTCCTACAATGAGCAGTTCTTC.

Notes on this clonotype: This sequence may be a read error, since a much larger clone differs from it by one base. This chain joins TRBV4-3 and TRBJ2-7, with 9 nucleotides matching TRBD1. Unmatched junction bases numbered 11, after V lost 3 bases and J lost 5 bases. CDR3 size: 16 residues. Germline V lookup: CDR1 LGHNA, CDR2 YSLEER. CDR3 protein: CASSHCGTGKRNEQYF. The CDR3 DNA is TGCGCCAGCAGCCATTGTGGGACAGGGAAGCGAAACGAGCAGTACTTC.

This rearrangement joins TRBV20-1 to TRBJ2-7, with 11 bases lining up with TRBD2. There are 14 residues in the CDR3. V was pared by 3 bases and J by 5 bases, with 6 bases of the junction left unmatched. Germline V CDR1 and CDR2: DFQATT, SNEGSKA (reference sequence). CDR3: CSASGRGLADEQYF. The CDR3 bases are TGCAGTGCTAGCGGCCGGGGACTAGCGGACGAGCAGTACTTC.

The table lists this clonotype with many counts. The CDR3 nucleotides read TGCAGCGTTGATCTTGGGGGCGAGCAGTACTTC. Translating gives CSVDLGGEQYF. This chain joins TRBV29-1 and TRBJ2-7; D is possibly TRBD1 or TRBD2 (5 bases each). V was shortened by 3 bases and J by 6 bases, with 9 bases between the two germline ends. Per germline, CDR1 SQVTM and CDR2 ANQGSEA. CDR3 length equals 11 residues.

The chain employs TRBV11-3 and TRBJ2-7, with 8 positions matching TRBD1. In germline, CDR1 is SGHNT, CDR2 YENEEA. The CDR3 sequence is 16 residues long. J was trimmed by 0 bases and V by 3 bases; bases with no gene match: 7. DNA of the CDR3: TGTGCCAGCAGCTTTATGGGGACAGGAATCTCCTACGAGCAGTACTTC. Translating gives CASSFMGTGISYEQYF.

This clonotype was observed a handful of times. This chain links TRBV7-2 with TRBJ1-1; D might be TRBD1 (6 bases). Germline assignment: CDR1 SGHTA and CDR2 FQGNSA. Deletions cut 3 bases from V and 1 base from J, with 12 bases between. This CDR3 spans 15 amino acids. The CDR3 protein is CASSFWGARNTEAFF. DNA of the CDR3: TGTGCCAGCAGCTTCTGGGGGGCTCGGAACACTGAAGCTTTCTTT.

The chain joins TRBV20-1 to TRBJ2-3, with 10 bases that match TRBD2. The CDR3 runs to 15 residues. CDR1 is DFQATT and CDR2 is SNEGSKA in the germline V gene (reference sequence). After removal of 6 bases from V and 2 bases from J, the junction contained 8 bases not matched to a gene. The CDR3 region is CSAIGTSEYTDTQYF. CDR3 sequence (DNA): TGCAGTGCCATTGGGACTAGCGAATACACAGATACGCAGTATTTT.

The chain links TRBV7-8 to TRBJ1-5; TRBD1 matches 9 bases. CDR1 and CDR2 from the germline V gene are SGHVS and FQNEAQ. V dropped 4 bases and J dropped 2; count of bases not matched to a gene: 3. This CDR3 is 15 amino acids long. This CDR3 reads CASSSGQGRNQPQHF. The CDR3 nucleotides read TGTGCCAGCAGCTCGGGACAGGGACGCAATCAGCCCCAGCATTTT.

Note on this clonotype: This clone may be a read error of a much larger clone one base away. CDR3 loop: CARSRGSGEQYF. The DNA for the CDR3 is TGTGCCAGAAGCCGGGGGTCCGGCGAGCAGTACTTC. The genes are TRBV12-3 or TRBV12-4 and TRBJ2-7, with D maybe TRBD2 (6 bases). This CDR3 is built from 12 residues. Deletions cut 9 bases from V and 6 bases from J, with 15 bases between.

This clonotype was counted only a few times. The chain combines TRBV15 with TRBJ2-5; TRBD2 might be the D (6 bases). The germline V gene has CDR1 LNHNV and CDR2 YYDKDF (reference sequence). The CDR3 sequence is 16 residues long. Trimming took off 3 bases at V and 4 bases at J, with 18 bases between the two ends. The CDR3 loop is CATSSRSGTEIETQYF. The CDR3 DNA reads TGTGCCACCAGCAGTAGATCCGGGACTGAAATAGAGACCCAGTACTTC.

This clonotype was seen a few times. The chain joins TRBV6-5 to TRBJ1-2; perhaps TRBD1 as D (5 bases). The length of the CDR3 is 14 residues. V lost 6 bases, J lost 3 bases, and 14 bases lay in between. The germline gives CDR1 MNHEY, CDR2 SVGAGI. The CDR3 DNA is TGTGCCAGCAGCAAACAGGCGTTTGACTATGGCTACACCTTC. This codes for CASSKQAFDYGYTF.

J is TRBJ1-2 and V is TRBV5-4; D is possibly TRBD1 (6 bases). With 4 bases removed from V and 3 bases from J, the gap between germline ends came to 22 bases. The length of the CDR3 is 17 residues. Per germline, CDR1 SGHNT and CDR2 YYREEE (reference sequence). CDR3 sequence (DNA): TGTGCCAGCAGCAGGGGGGGGCGCCGGCGCGGGGACTATGGCTACACCTTC. It specifies CASSRGGRRRGDYGYTF.